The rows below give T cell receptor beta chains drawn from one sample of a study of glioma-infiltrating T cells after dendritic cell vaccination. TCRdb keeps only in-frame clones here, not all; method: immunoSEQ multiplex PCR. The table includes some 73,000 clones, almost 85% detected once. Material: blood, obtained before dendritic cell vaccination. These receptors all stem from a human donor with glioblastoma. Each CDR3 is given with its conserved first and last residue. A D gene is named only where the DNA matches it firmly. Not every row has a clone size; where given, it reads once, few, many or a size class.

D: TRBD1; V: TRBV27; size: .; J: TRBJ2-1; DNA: TGTGCCAGCAGTGACTACAGGGGGATTATCTACAATGAGCAGTTCTTC; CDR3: CASSDYRGIIYNEQFF
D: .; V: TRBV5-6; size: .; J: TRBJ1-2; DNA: TGTGCCAGCAGCTTGGGCTGGGGAGATGGGTACACCTTC; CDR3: CASSLGWGDGYTF
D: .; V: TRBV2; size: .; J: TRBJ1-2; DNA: TGTGCCAGCAGTGAATCCAACGGGGGCTACACCTTC; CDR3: CASSESNGGYTF
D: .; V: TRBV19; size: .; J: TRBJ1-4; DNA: TGTGCCAGTAGATATCTCGGGGGGACTAATGAAAAACTGTTTTTT; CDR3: CASRYLGGTNEKLFF
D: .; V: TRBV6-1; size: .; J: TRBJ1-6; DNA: TGTGCCAGCAGTACATATTCACCCCTCCACTTT; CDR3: CASSTYSPLHF
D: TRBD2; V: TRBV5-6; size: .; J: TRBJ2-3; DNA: TGTGCCAGCAGCCCTTTAGCGGGTCCACGGGATACGCAGTATTTT; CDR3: CASSPLAGPRDTQYF
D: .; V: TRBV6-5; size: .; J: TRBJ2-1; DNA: TGTGCCAGCACCGCGGGGCGGCAGAAGCAGTTCTTC; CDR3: CASTAGRQKQFF
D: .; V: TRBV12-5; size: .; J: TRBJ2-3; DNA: TGTGCTAGTGGTACCATAGTTTTGGATACGCAGTATTTT; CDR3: CASGTIVLDTQYF
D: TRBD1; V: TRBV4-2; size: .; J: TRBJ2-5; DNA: TGTGCCAGCAGCCCCGGACAGGGGTCGGAGACCCAGTACTTC; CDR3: CASSPGQGSETQYF
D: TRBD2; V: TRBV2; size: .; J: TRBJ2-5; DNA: TGTGCCAGCGCCCGGGAAGGCGGGAGGGGCGAGACCCAGTACTTC; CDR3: CASAREGGRGETQYF
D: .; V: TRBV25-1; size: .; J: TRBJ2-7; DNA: TGTGCCAGCAGTTTTTTCACCTACGAGCAGTACTTC; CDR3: CASSFFTYEQYF
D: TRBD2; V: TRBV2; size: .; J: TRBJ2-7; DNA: TGTGCCCGCGGTCGGACTAGCGGGATCTACGAGCAGTACTTC; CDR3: CARGRTSGIYEQYF
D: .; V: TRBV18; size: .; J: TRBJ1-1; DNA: TGTGCCAGCTCACCAGGGGCTGACACTGAAGCTTTCTTT; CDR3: CASSPGADTEAFF
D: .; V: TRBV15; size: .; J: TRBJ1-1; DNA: TGTGCCACCAGCAGAGATGCCAGGAAAGCTTTCTTT; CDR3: CATSRDARKAFF
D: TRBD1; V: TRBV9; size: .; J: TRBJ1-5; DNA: TGTGCCGTGAGGGACAGGACCAATCAGCCCCAGCATTTT; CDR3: CAVRDRTNQPQHF
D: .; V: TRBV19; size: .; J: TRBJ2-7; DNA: TGTGCCAGTAGTGGGAGCTCAGGGGTGGCCTACGAGCAGTACTTC; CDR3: CASSGSSGVAYEQYF
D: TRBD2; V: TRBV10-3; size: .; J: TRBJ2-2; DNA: TGTGCCATCAGTGGTAGCGGGGGGGGTACCGGGGAGCTGTTTTTT; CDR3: CAISGSGGGTGELFF
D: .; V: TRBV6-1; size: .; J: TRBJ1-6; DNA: TGTGCCAGCAGTGACAGAAATTCACCCCTCCACTTT; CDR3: CASSDRNSPLHF
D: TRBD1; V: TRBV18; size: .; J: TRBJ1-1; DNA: TGTGCCAGCTCGCCGGGACAGAGTCCGAACACTGAAGCTTTCTTT; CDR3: CASSPGQSPNTEAFF
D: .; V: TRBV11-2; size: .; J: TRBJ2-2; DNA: TGTGCCAGCAGCTTAGACGCGATCACCGGGGAGCTGTTTTTT; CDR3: CASSLDAITGELFF
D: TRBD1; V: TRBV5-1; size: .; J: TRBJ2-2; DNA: TGCGCCAGCAGCTTGGCACAACAGGGGAGCACCGGGGAGCTGTTTTTT; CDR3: CASSLAQQGSTGELFF
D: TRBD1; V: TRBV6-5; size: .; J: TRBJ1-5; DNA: TGTGCCAGCAGTTACTCAGACAGGGTGGACAATCAGCCCCAGCATTTT; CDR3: CASSYSDRVDNQPQHF
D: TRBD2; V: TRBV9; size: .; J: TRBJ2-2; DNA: TGTGCCAGCAGCCCCTCGGGACTAGCGGCCATGGGAACCGGGGAGCTGTTTTTT; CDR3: CASSPSGLAAMGTGELFF
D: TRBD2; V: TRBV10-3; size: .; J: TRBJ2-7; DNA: TGTGCCATCAGTGGGGTTGCGGGGGACGAGCAGTACTTC; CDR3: CAISGVAGDEQYF
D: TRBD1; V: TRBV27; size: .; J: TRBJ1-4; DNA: TGTGCCAGCAGTTTAAGACAGGGAACCTGGGAAAAACTGTTTTTT; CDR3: CASSLRQGTWEKLFF
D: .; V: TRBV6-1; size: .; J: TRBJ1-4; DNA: TGTGCCAGCAGTTTAGGGAGAAATGAAAAACTGTTTTTT; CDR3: CASSLGRNEKLFF
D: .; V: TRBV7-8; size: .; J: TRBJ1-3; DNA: TGTGCCAGCAGGCCTAGTAAAATCTCTGGAAACACCATATATTTT; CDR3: CASRPSKISGNTIYF
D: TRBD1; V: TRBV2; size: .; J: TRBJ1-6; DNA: TGTGCCAGCAGTGAAAACCCTGACAGGGGGAATTCACCCCTCCACTTT; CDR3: CASSENPDRGNSPLHF
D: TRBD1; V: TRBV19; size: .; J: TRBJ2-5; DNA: TGTGCCAGTAGTGCCCGGGATAGGGGGCTGGAGACCCAGTACTTC; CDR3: CASSARDRGLETQYF
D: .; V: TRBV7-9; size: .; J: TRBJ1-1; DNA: TGTGCCAGCAGCTTGGGGACGGGGGGGTTCACTGAAGCTTTCTTT; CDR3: CASSLGTGGFTEAFF
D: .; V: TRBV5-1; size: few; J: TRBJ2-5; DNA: TGCGCCAGCAGCTTGTGGTACAGCCAGGAGACCCAGTACTTC; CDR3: CASSLWYSQETQYF
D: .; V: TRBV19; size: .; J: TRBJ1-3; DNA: TGTGCCAGTAGTTTCACTGGAAACACCATATATTTT; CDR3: CASSFTGNTIYF
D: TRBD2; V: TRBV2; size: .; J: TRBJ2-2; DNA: TGTGCCAGTCAGCGGGACCCTACCGGGGAGCTGTTTTTT; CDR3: CASQRDPTGELFF
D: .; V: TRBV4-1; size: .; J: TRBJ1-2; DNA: TGCGCCAGCAGCCAAATACAGGGCGCTGTTTCCAACTATGGCTACACCTTC; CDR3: CASSQIQGAVSNYGYTF
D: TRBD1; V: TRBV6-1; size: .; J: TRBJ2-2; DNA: TGTGCCAGCCTCTGGGGGACAGCGAACACCGGGGAGCTGTTTTTT; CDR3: CASLWGTANTGELFF
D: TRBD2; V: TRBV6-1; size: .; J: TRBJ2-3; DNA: TGTGCCAGCCCGACGGGGACTAGTGGTAGTACGCAGTATTTT; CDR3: CASPTGTSGSTQYF
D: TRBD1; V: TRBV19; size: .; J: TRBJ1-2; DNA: TGTGCCAGTAGTGCCCCGGGACAGAGTAACTATGGCTACACCTTC; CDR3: CASSAPGQSNYGYTF
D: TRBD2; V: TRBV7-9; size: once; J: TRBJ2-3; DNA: TGTGCCAGCAGCTTACTAGCGGGGGGCACAGATACGCAGTATTTT; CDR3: CASSLLAGGTDTQYF
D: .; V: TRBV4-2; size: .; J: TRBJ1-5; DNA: TGTGCCAGCAGCCGCGCCCCGGGAGTTCAGCAGCCCCAGCATTTT; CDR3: CASSRAPGVQQPQHF
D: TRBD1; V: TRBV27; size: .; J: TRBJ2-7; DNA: TGTGCCAGCAGCCCGACAGGGGAATTGAGGGAGCAGTACTTC; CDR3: CASSPTGELREQYF
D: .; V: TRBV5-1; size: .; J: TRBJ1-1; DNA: TGCGCCAGCAGCTCCCAGGCGCGGGGGGCGAATGAAGCTTTCTTT; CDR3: CASSSQARGANEAFF
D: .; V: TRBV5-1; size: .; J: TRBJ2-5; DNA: TGCGCCAGCAGCAACCCTTCAGGGATCCAAGAGACCCAGTACTTC; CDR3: CASSNPSGIQETQYF
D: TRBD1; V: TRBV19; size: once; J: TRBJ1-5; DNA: TGTGCCAGTAGTATAGTCGGGACAGGGGTCCATCAGCCCCAGCATTTT; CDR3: CASSIVGTGVHQPQHF
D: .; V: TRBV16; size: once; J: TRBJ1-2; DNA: TGTGCCAGCAGTCCCGGAGCAGATTACTCTAACTATGGCTACACCTTC; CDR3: CASSPGADYSNYGYTF
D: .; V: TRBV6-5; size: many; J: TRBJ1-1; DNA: TGTGCCAGCAGAGAACACGACAGGAACACTGAAGCTTTCTTT; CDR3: CASREHDRNTEAFF
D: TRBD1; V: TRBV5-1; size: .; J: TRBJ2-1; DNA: TGCGCCAGCAGCTCGTCCGGGACAGGGGGTTTCGATGAGCAGTTCTTC; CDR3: CASSSSGTGGFDEQFF
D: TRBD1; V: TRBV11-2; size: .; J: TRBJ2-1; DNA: TGTGCCAGCAGCTTAGGACAGGGATCCTACAATGAGCAGTTCTTC; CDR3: CASSLGQGSYNEQFF
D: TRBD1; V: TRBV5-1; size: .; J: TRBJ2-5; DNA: TGCGCCAGCAGCTTGGGGGACAGGGATGGCGAGACCCAGTACTTC; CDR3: CASSLGDRDGETQYF
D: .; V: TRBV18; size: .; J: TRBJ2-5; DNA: TGTGCCAGCTCACTCGAAGAGACCCAGTACTTC; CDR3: CASSLEETQYF
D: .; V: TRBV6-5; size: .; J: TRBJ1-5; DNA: TGTGCCAGCACCACGAGATATAGCAATCAGCCCCAGCATTTT; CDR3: CASTTRYSNQPQHF